These T cell receptor beta chains were read from a single sample in a study of blood T cell repertoires in COVID-19. Sequencing used immunoSEQ multiplex PCR; TCRdb keeps in-frame clones, though not all of them. The top ten hold 3% to 4.5% of the sample, which has about 12,000 clones, 82% seen once. The material sequenced was peripheral blood. All receptors come from a woman aged 55-75 years with acute or convalescent COVID-19. The CDR3 runs from the conserved cysteine through the conserved F or W. The D gene is left open where the match is weak. Part of the rows lack a size; the others show once, few, many or a class for expanded clones.

clone_size: once; v_call: TRBV10-3; j_call: TRBJ1-6; d_call: NA; cdr3_aa: CAISEGGLPYNSPLHF; cdr3_nt: TGTGCCATCAGTGAGGGCGGCCTACCCTATAATTCACCCCTCCACTTT
clone_size: NA; v_call: TRBV4-1; j_call: TRBJ2-7; d_call: TRBD1; cdr3_aa: CASSPVLGTGSYEQYF; cdr3_nt: TGCGCCAGCAGCCCGGTGCTCGGGACAGGATCCTACGAGCAGTACTTC
clone_size: NA; v_call: TRBV18; j_call: TRBJ1-3; d_call: NA; cdr3_aa: CASSEQESGNTIYF; cdr3_nt: TGTGCCAGCTCAGAACAGGAAAGTGGAAACACCATATATTTT
clone_size: NA; v_call: TRBV6-4; j_call: TRBJ1-5; d_call: NA; cdr3_aa: CASSEGDSNQPQHF; cdr3_nt: TGTGCCAGCAGTGAGGGAGATAGCAATCAGCCCCAGCATTTT
clone_size: NA; v_call: TRBV2; j_call: TRBJ1-1; d_call: TRBD1; cdr3_aa: CASSDNQGVGNTEAFF; cdr3_nt: TGTGCCAGCAGTGATAACCAGGGGGTAGGGAACACTGAAGCTTTCTTT
clone_size: NA; v_call: TRBV7-3; j_call: TRBJ1-1; d_call: NA; cdr3_aa: CASSSGEGTEAFF; cdr3_nt: TGTGCCAGCAGCTCAGGGGAGGGTACTGAAGCTTTCTTT
clone_size: once; v_call: TRBV10-3; j_call: TRBJ2-7; d_call: NA; cdr3_aa: CAISESAQGGAEQYF; cdr3_nt: TGTGCCATCAGTGAGTCGGCCCAGGGGGGCGCCGAGCAGTACTTC
clone_size: NA; v_call: TRBV2; j_call: TRBJ2-5; d_call: NA; cdr3_aa: CASTERRVRETQYF; cdr3_nt: TGTGCCAGCACCGAGCGTCGGGTTCGGGAGACCCAGTACTTC
clone_size: NA; v_call: TRBV11-3; j_call: TRBJ1-6; d_call: TRBD1; cdr3_aa: CASSPRQGYNSPLHF; cdr3_nt: TGTGCCAGCAGCCCGCGACAGGGTTATAATTCACCCCTCCACTTT
clone_size: few; v_call: TRBV30; j_call: TRBJ2-3; d_call: NA; cdr3_aa: CAWKVAGAVGADTQYF; cdr3_nt: TGTGCCTGGAAGGTCGCGGGGGCAGTTGGGGCAGATACGCAGTATTTT
clone_size: once; v_call: TRBV6-2/TRBV6-3; j_call: TRBJ2-6; d_call: TRBD1; cdr3_aa: CASSDPGQGNGANVLTF; cdr3_nt: TGTGCCAGCAGTGACCCGGGACAGGGTAATGGGGCCAACGTCCTGACTTTC
clone_size: NA; v_call: TRBV11-3; j_call: TRBJ2-3; d_call: NA; cdr3_aa: CASRTAGASNTDTQYF; cdr3_nt: TGTGCCAGCAGAACAGCAGGGGCGTCAAACACAGATACGCAGTATTTT
clone_size: NA; v_call: TRBV5-1; j_call: TRBJ1-3; d_call: TRBD1; cdr3_aa: CASSLTGGYISSGNTIYF; cdr3_nt: TGCGCCAGCAGCTTAACAGGGGGATACATATCCTCTGGAAACACCATATATTTT
clone_size: once; v_call: TRBV19; j_call: TRBJ1-5; d_call: NA; cdr3_aa: CASSTSISNQPQHF; cdr3_nt: TGTGCCAGTAGTACGAGCATCAGCAATCAGCCCCAGCATTTT
clone_size: NA; v_call: TRBV6-4; j_call: TRBJ1-5; d_call: TRBD1; cdr3_aa: CASSDDRGRQPQHF; cdr3_nt: TGTGCCAGCAGTGACGACAGGGGGCGGCAGCCCCAGCATTTT
clone_size: NA; v_call: TRBV5-8; j_call: TRBJ2-7; d_call: TRBD1; cdr3_aa: CASSLDRGWYEQYF; cdr3_nt: TGTGCCAGCAGCCTAGACAGGGGTTGGTACGAGCAGTACTTC
clone_size: NA; v_call: TRBV28; j_call: TRBJ2-1; d_call: NA; cdr3_aa: CASSPGRSYNEQFF; cdr3_nt: TGTGCCAGCAGCCCTGGGCGCTCCTACAATGAGCAGTTCTTC
clone_size: NA; v_call: TRBV5-5; j_call: TRBJ1-2; d_call: TRBD1; cdr3_aa: CASSSWTGAQANYGYTF; cdr3_nt: TGTGCCAGCAGCTCCTGGACAGGGGCCCAAGCTAACTATGGCTACACCTTC
clone_size: NA; v_call: TRBV11-2; j_call: TRBJ1-2; d_call: NA; cdr3_aa: CASSLASLYGYTF; cdr3_nt: TGTGCCAGCAGCTTAGCTTCCCTCTATGGCTACACCTTC
clone_size: NA; v_call: TRBV7-3; j_call: TRBJ2-1; d_call: NA; cdr3_aa: CASTSSGGSLNEQFF; cdr3_nt: TGTGCCAGCACCTCGTCGGGGGGCTCGCTCAATGAGCAGTTCTTC
clone_size: NA; v_call: TRBV5-1; j_call: TRBJ2-5; d_call: NA; cdr3_aa: CASSLVGDQETQYF; cdr3_nt: TGCGCCAGCAGCTTGGTAGGGGACCAAGAGACCCAGTACTTC
clone_size: NA; v_call: TRBV15; j_call: TRBJ2-5; d_call: NA; cdr3_aa: CATSRDPRWEETQYF; cdr3_nt: TGTGCCACCAGCAGAGACCCTAGGTGGGAAGAGACCCAGTACTTC